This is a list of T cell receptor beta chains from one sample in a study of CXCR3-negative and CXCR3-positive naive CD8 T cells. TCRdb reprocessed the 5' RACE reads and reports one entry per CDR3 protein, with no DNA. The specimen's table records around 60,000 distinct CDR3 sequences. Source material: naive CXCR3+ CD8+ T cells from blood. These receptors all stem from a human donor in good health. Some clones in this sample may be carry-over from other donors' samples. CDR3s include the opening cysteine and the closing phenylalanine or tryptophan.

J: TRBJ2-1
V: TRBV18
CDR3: CASSPPYVEYNEQFF

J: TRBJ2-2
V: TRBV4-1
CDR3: CASSYNRDWSGELFF

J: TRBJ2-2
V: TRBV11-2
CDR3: CANSHIYTGELFF

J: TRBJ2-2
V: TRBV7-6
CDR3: CASSLGPGSGTGELFF

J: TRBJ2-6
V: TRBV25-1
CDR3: CASSDGGQEQSGANVLTF

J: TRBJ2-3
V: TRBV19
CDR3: CASRWGIATDTQYF

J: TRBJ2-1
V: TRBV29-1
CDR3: CSVEDSPYNEQFF

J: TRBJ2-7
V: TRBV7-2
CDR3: CASSPREGQGFYEQYF

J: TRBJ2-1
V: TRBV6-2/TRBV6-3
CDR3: CAGSYLLAYEQFF

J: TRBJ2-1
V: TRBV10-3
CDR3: CAISDTSGGKTLLYNEQFF

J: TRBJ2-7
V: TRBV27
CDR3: CASSSQRPTYEQYF

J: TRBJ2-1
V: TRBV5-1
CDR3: CASSWGPGQNEQFF

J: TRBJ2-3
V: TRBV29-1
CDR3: CSVVGGFTDTQYF

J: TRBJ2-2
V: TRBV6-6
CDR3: CASSYWRDRPLDGELFF

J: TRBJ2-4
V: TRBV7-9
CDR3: CASSWDRGAKNIQYF

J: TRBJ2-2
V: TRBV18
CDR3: CASSPRLAAEDTGELFF

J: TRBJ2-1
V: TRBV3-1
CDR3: CASSQGAGTGYNEQFF

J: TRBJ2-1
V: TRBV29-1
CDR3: CSVPEHYNEQFF

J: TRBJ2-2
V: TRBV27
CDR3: CASSWLLAGATGELFF

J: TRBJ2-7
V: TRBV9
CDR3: CASSVEQGYEQYF

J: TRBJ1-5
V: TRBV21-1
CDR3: CASWGKGGNQPQHF

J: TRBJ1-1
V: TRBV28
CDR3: CASRTDTNTEAFF

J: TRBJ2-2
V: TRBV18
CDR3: CASSQRTEPNTGELFF

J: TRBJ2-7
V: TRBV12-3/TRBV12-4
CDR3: CASRRQGDLEQYF